This T cell receptor beta chain is from a study of human T cells and chemical hapten exposure. TCRdb called the RACE reads again in MiXCR, with one record for every CDR3 protein. The table includes under 200,000 distinct CDR3 sequences, approximately 14% detected once. Time point specified: patch test 1, 2 weeks after DPC sensitization. Treatment denoted: therapeutic diphenylcyclopropenone sensitization with weekly scalp DPC. Looked up from germline, CDR1 is MNHEY and CDR2 is SVGEGT. The CDR3 extends over 12 amino acids. Deletions cut 2 bases from V and 9 bases from J, with 8 bases between. The starting material was whole blood, obtained in connection with sensitization to the hapten diphenylcyclopropenone (DPC). This clonotype originated in a woman younger than 45 with alopecia areata. Some clones in this sample may be carry-over from other donors' samples. This chain links TRBV6-2 or TRBV6-3 with TRBJ1-5; D gene uncertain. CDR3 region: CASSYLLRPQHF. CDR3 bases: TGTGCCAGCAGTTACCTACTAAGGCCCCAGCATTTT.